These 24 T cell receptor beta chains originate from one sample sequenced in a study of response to subunit inactivated influenza vaccine (dated 2018 in TCRdb). The library came from RT-PCR. The sequencer was an Illumina HiSeq 2500. Using fastp at Q25 and MiXCR, TCRdb reprocessed the public reads and kept productive beta chains. Entries that share a CDR3 protein sequence are merged under the most common genes and DNA. The sample records 500,000 or so distinct CDR3 sequences, approximately 10% of which are singletons. The top ten clones comprise 12% of the sample. The time point label corresponds to: 45 days after influenza vaccine administration. The sequencing used PBMCs from blood, collected roughly 47 days after vaccination. Every receptor here comes from a man in his forties or fifties who received an inactivated influenza vaccine. Donor details come from another sample of the same person, matched by shared clones.

The chain links TRBV29-1 to TRBJ1-1; D gene uncertain. The CDR3 has 12 amino acids. Germline CDR1 reads SQVTM; CDR2 reads ANQGSEA. V gave up 6 bases and J gave up 0 bases, with 8 bases separating them. As DNA, the CDR3 is TGCAGCGTACAGATCATGAACACTGAAGCTTTCTTT. Translated, it gives CSVQIMNTEAFF.

This clonotype occurred a few times. The V and J genes are TRBV10-3 and TRBJ2-2; the D gene is possibly TRBD1 (6 bases). Germline lookup yields CDR1 ENHRY and CDR2 SYGVKD. The CDR3 consists of 15 residues. V lost 6 bases and J lost 4, with 15 bases in between. This chain's CDR3 is CAIRSQGKGTGELFF. DNA for the CDR3: TGTGCCATCAGGTCCCAGGGGAAGGGCACCGGGGAGCTGTTTTTT.

The chain joins TRBV20-1 to TRBJ2-2; 8 nucleotides match TRBD1. CDR1 and CDR2 from the germline V gene are DFQATT and SNEGSKA (reference sequence). The CDR3 sequence is 15 residues long. V gave up 6 bases and J gave up 6 bases; unmatched junction bases: 12. The CDR3 loop is CSALAGQGAAGELFF. The CDR3 DNA sequence: TGCAGTGCCCTGGCCGGGCAGGGGGCTGCCGGGGAGCTGTTTTTT.

This clonotype was found many times. The V gene is TRBV10-3, the J gene TRBJ2-7; D gene unclear. CDR1 is ENHRY, CDR2 SYGVKD, per germline. V gave up 3 bases and J gave up 3 bases, with 3 bases separating them. The CDR3 spans 11 residues. CDR3 protein: CAISDNYEQYF. CDR3 DNA: TGTGCCATCAGTGACAACTACGAGCAGTACTTC.

This chain links TRBV5-5 with TRBJ1-1; weak D call: TRBD1 (6 bases). Trimming removed 1 base at V and 0 bases at J, with 10 bases between. The CDR3 runs to 15 residues. CDR1 SGHKS and CDR2 YYEKEE come from the germline V gene (reference sequence). The CDR3 sequence: CASSLPGVMNTEAFF. As DNA, the CDR3 is TGTGCCAGCAGCTTGCCAGGGGTCATGAACACTGAAGCTTTCTTT.

This clonotype was observed a single time. At one of its ends the junction is not consistent with the germline gene, which may arise from a read error. This chain uses TRBV20-1 with TRBJ2-1; 8 bases are a match to TRBD2. CDR3 length: 16 amino acids. CDR1 and CDR2 from the germline V gene are DFQATT and SNEGSKA (reference sequence). CDR3 sequence (DNA): TGCTGTGCTAGAGGATGGCGGGGGGTGAGATACAATGAGCAGTTCTTC. Its translation is CCARGWRGVRYNEQFF.

Only a few counts were recorded for this clonotype. J is TRBJ1-1 and V is TRBV20-1; D perhaps matches TRBD1 (6 bases). The CDR3 loop spans 12 amino acids. V was cut by 5 bases and J by 6 bases, with 13 bases left in between. Germline CDR1 reads DFQATT; CDR2 reads SNEGSKA (reference sequence). In DNA form, the CDR3 reads TGCAGTGCTGCTACAGGGTTTCCTGAAGCTTTCTTT. Its translation is CSAATGFPEAFF.

This clonotype has ten or more counts. CDR3 sequence: CSVLEGGRTSNQPQHF. CDR3 bases: TGCAGCGTTTTGGAGGGGGGCCGGACGAGCAATCAGCCCCAGCATTTT. The chain is built from TRBV29-1 and TRBJ1-5, with D possibly matching TRBD1 (6 bases). V was trimmed by 5 bases and J by 1 base, leaving 18 bases between them. Germline CDR1 reads SQVTM; CDR2 reads ANQGSEA. The CDR3 runs to 16 residues.

This clonotype was seen many times. V gene TRBV29-1 combines with J gene TRBJ1-2, with D perhaps matching TRBD1 (5 bases). Trimming stripped 5 bases from V and 4 bases from J, with 17 bases between. Germline loops: CDR1 SQVTM, CDR2 ANQGSEA. The CDR3 has 14 residues. Here the CDR3 reads CSVSSPGTIYGYTF. In nucleotides, the CDR3 is TGCAGCGTTAGCTCTCCAGGGACGATCTATGGCTACACCTTC. Complete variable domain (other parts from reference TRBV29-1 and TRBJ1-2): SAVISQKPSRDICQRGTSLTIQCQVDSQVTMMFWYRQQPGQSLTLIATANQGSEATYESGFVIDKFPISRPNLTFSTLTVSNMSPEDSSIYLCSVSSPGTIYGYTFGSGTRLTVV.

This clonotype was seen only a few times. The rearrangement links TRBV4-1 to TRBJ1-4; TRBD1 is a possible D gene (6 bases). From germline, CDR1 is MGHRA and CDR2 YSYEKL. The CDR3 sequence is 14 residues long. The V end was cut by 5 bases, the J end by 8 bases, with 15 bases between. The CDR3 spells CASSIQGNGEKLFF. In nucleotides, the CDR3 is TGCGCCAGCAGCATACAGGGAAATGGCGAAAAACTGTTTTTT.

This chain connects TRBV4-2 to TRBJ1-3; the D is unclear. The CDR3 sequence is 16 residues long. Germline values: CDR1 LGHNA, CDR2 YNFKEQ. Trimming removed 0 bases from V and 0 bases from J, with 9 bases in between. The CDR3 sequence is CASSQELRRSGNTIYF. In nucleotides, the CDR3 is TGTGCCAGCAGCCAAGAATTAAGGCGCTCTGGAAACACCATATATTTT.

This clonotype came up once. A much more abundant neighbour one base away suggests this may be a read error. This rearrangement joins TRBV11-2 to TRBJ2-1, with 10 nucleotides matching TRBD2. The assigned J gene may be wrong: the sequence end matches TRBJ2-7 better. This CDR3 comprises 15 residues. Germline CDR1 reads SGHAT; CDR2 reads FQNNGV. In DNA, the CDR3 is TGTGCCAGCAGTTCCTTAGCGGGAGGTACCCATGAGCAGTACTTC. Protein: CASSSLAGGTHEQYF.

This clonotype was counted between two and nine times. The V call is TRBV7-9, the J call TRBJ1-4; D is unclear. The CDR3 length is 14 residues. Deletions cut 1 base from V and 3 bases from J, with 6 bases between. CDR1 SEHNR and CDR2 FQNEAQ come from the germline V gene (reference sequence). The CDR3, as DNA: TGTGCCAGCAGCTTAGTCGCGGCTAATGAAAAACTGTTTTTT. This sequence encodes CASSLVAANEKLFF.

This clonotype has at least ten counts. The rearrangement uses TRBV12-3 or TRBV12-4 and TRBJ2-2; a weak D match, TRBD2 (6 bases). V was clipped by 3 bases and J by 8 bases, with 10 bases between them. CDR3 length: 13 amino acids. CDR3 in amino acids: CASSFRAGGELFF. The CDR3 region has the DNA TGTGCCAGCAGTTTCCGGGCGGGAGGGGAGCTGTTTTTT.

At least ten counts were recorded for this clonotype. V and J are TRBV7-9 and TRBJ2-2; no clear D. From germline, CDR1 is SEHNR and CDR2 FQNEAQ (reference sequence). V lost 5 bases, J lost 1 base, and 11 bases lay in between. The CDR3 has 15 residues. The CDR3 region is CASSPPSENTGELFF. The CDR3 DNA reads TGTGCCAGCAGCCCGCCATCCGAGAACACCGGGGAGCTGTTTTTT.

The genes are TRBV2 and TRBJ2-2; 7 positions agree with TRBD1. With V trimmed by 5 bases and J by 6 bases, 6 bases remained unmatched. The CDR3 sequence is 14 residues long. Germline V gene lookup returns CDR1 SNHLY and CDR2 FYNNEI. The CDR3 is CASSLRQGPGELFF. CDR3 coding DNA: TGTGCCAGCAGTCTCAGACAGGGCCCCGGGGAGCTGTTTTTT.

The table lists this clonotype with a few counts. This chain links TRBV7-8 with TRBJ2-3; 10 nucleotides align to TRBD2. After removal of 1 base from V and 3 bases from J, the junction contained 4 bases not matched to a gene. Germline-derived CDR1 and CDR2 are SGHVS and FQNEAQ. The length of the CDR3 is 16 residues. CDR3 amino acids: CASSLELAGATDTQYF. In DNA form, the CDR3 reads TGTGCCAGCAGCTTAGAGCTAGCGGGGGCTACAGATACGCAGTATTTT.

This clonotype was found a few times. The chain carries TRBV5-1 and TRBJ2-2; either TRBD1 or TRBD2 may supply D (5 bases each). V was pared by 4 bases and J by 7 bases, with 11 bases between. Looked up from germline, CDR1 is SGHRS and CDR2 is YFSETQ. The CDR3 extends over 13 amino acids. Here the CDR3 reads CASSPGPIGELFF. The DNA for the CDR3 is TGCGCCAGCAGCCCGGGACCAATCGGGGAGCTGTTTTTT.

This clonotype occurred many times. The J gene is TRBJ2-7, the V gene TRBV5-1, with D uncertain. This CDR3 contains 14 residues. Trimming stripped 0 bases from V and 4 bases from J, with 11 bases between. The V gene's germline CDR1 is SGHRS and CDR2 YFSETQ. Here the CDR3 reads CASSLAATTYEQYF. In DNA form, the CDR3 reads TGCGCCAGCAGCTTGGCCGCGACAACTTACGAGCAGTACTTC.

Only a few counts were recorded for this clonotype. This chain uses TRBV7-2 with TRBJ2-7, with unresolved D. Trimming removed 5 bases from V and 6 bases from J, with 11 bases in between. Germline V gives CDR1 SGHTA, CDR2 FQGNSA. The CDR3 extends over 12 amino acids. This CDR3 is CASSPTSSEQYF. CDR3 nucleotide sequence: TGTGCCAGCAGCCCGACAAGCTCCGAGCAGTACTTC.

This chain connects TRBV10-2 to TRBJ2-3, with no clear D. Trimming pared 3 bases from V and 1 base from J, leaving 14 bases between. This CDR3 comprises 16 residues. Germline lookup yields CDR1 WSHSY and CDR2 SAAADI. Here the CDR3 reads CASSDWHPAGTDTQYF. The CDR3 DNA sequence: TGCGCCAGCAGTGACTGGCACCCGGCGGGCACAGATACGCAGTATTTT.

This rearrangement joins TRBV5-1 to TRBJ2-3; D is ambiguous. CDR1 SGHRS and CDR2 YFSETQ come from the germline V gene. This CDR3 has 15 amino acids. The V gene lost 4 bases and the J gene lost 4 bases, with 16 bases spanning the gap. The CDR3 bases are TGCGCCAGCAGCCAACAGAGAGGAGCTGCAGATACGCAGTATTTT. Translation gives CASSQQRGAADTQYF.

Only a few counts were recorded for this clonotype. The chain links TRBV20-1 to TRBJ1-1; D not certain. The CDR3 runs 12 residues. In germline, CDR1 is DFQATT, CDR2 SNEGSKA (reference sequence). The V gene lost 6 bases and the J gene lost 0 bases, with 8 bases spanning the gap. The CDR3 DNA reads as TGCAGTGCGTGGCGATTGAACACTGAAGCTTTCTTT. Amino acids: CSAWRLNTEAFF.

The chain combines TRBV20-1 with TRBJ2-5; the D gene is possibly TRBD2 (5 bases). V lost 7 bases and J 5 bases, leaving 14 bases between the germline ends. Looked up from germline, CDR1 is DFQATT and CDR2 is SNEGSKA (reference sequence). The CDR3 sequence is 12 residues long. CDR3 DNA sequence: TGCAGTGTAGTAGGCTCTAGCGAGACCCAGTACTTC. Amino acids: CSVVGSSETQYF.